Following are 10 T cell receptor beta chains from one sample sequenced in a study of cytomegalovirus exposure and HLA in healthy donors. A multiplex PCR was run with 60 Vbeta primers and 13 Jbeta primers. Using immunoSEQ multiplex PCR, the repertoire was profiled, and TCRdb retains in-frame clones only, with some absent. The sample contains about 96,000 clones, 65% to 80% of which appear only once. Sequenced material: PBMCs. The source of these receptors is a female donor in good health and CMV-seropositive.

This chain uses TRBV5-4 with TRBJ2-3; 7 bases are shared with TRBD1. Trimming took 0 bases from V and 5 from J; bases not matched to a gene: 0. The CDR3 is 13 amino acids. Germline CDR1 is SGHNT and CDR2 is YYREEE (reference sequence). The CDR3 DNA follows: TGTGCCAGCAGCTTGGGGACAGGAGATACGCAGTATTTT. Translation: CASSLGTGDTQYF.

This chain uses TRBV30 with TRBJ2-3, with D perhaps TRBD2 (5 bases). The CDR3 loop spans 15 amino acids. Trimming took 0 bases from V and 2 from J, leaving 12 bases between them. Per germline, CDR1 GTSNPN and CDR2 SVGIG (reference sequence). The CDR3 sequence is CAWSVLGELTDTQYF. In DNA, the CDR3 is TGTGCCTGGAGTGTACTTGGGGAGCTCACAGATACGCAGTATTTT.

This clone was counted between two and nine times. The chain recombines TRBV6-1 with TRBJ1-5, with a possible D match to TRBD1 (5 bases). V was pared by 0 bases and J by 5 bases, with 14 bases between. This CDR3 is built from 16 residues. Germline V gene lookup returns CDR1 MNHNS and CDR2 SASEGT. The CDR3 nucleotides are TGTGCCAGCAGTGAAGCGTCGGGGGGGTCTTATCAGCCCCAGCATTTT. This translates into CASSEASGGSYQPQHF.

This chain connects TRBV19 to TRBJ2-7; 7 nucleotides match TRBD1. The V and J ends lost 9 bases and 2 bases, in that order; junction bases with no gene match: 10. The CDR3 has 14 residues. Germline values: CDR1 LNHDA, CDR2 SQIVND (reference sequence). CDR3 in amino acids: CASRLSGTAYEQYF. CDR3 nucleotides: TGTGCCAGCAGATTGTCCGGGACAGCCTACGAGCAGTACTTC. Supplemented by reference TRBV19 and TRBJ2-7, the full variable domain reads DGGITQSPKYLFRKEGQNVTLSCEQNLNHDAMYWYRQDPGQGLRLIYYSQIVNDFQKGDIAEGYSVSREKKESFPLTVTSAQKNPTAFYLCASRLSGTAYEQYFGPGTRLTVT.

This clone was picked up one time. The V call is TRBV4-1, the J call TRBJ2-2; tentative D call: TRBD2 (5 bases). V was shortened by 4 bases and J by 6 bases, with 15 bases between the two germline ends. The germline V gene has CDR1 MGHRA and CDR2 YSYEKL. The CDR3 loop spans 15 amino acids. The CDR3 nucleotides read TGCGCCAGCAGCCCGACCCGGGGTAGCGCCGGGGAGCTGTTTTTT. This encodes CASSPTRGSAGELFF.

Here the CDR3 DNA reads TGTGCCAGCAGCCTCACCGGGACTAGTGAGCAGTTCTTC. Translating gives CASSLTGTSEQFF. The rearrangement uses TRBV7-2 and TRBJ2-1; 8 bases line up with TRBD2. CDR1 and CDR2 (germline): SGHTA, FQGNSA. V lost 5 bases to trimming and J lost 9 bases; unmatched junction nucleotides: 6. CDR3 size: 13 residues. Full variable domain (rest looked up from reference TRBV7-2 and TRBJ2-1): GAGVSQSPSNKVTEKGKDVELRCDPISGHTALYWYRQSLGQGLEFLIYFQGNSAPDKSGLPSDRFSAERTGGSVSTLTIQRTQQEDSAVYLCASSLTGTSEQFFGPGTRLTVL.

The V gene is TRBV4-2, the J gene TRBJ1-1; TRBD1 might be the D (5 bases). The CDR3 contains 16 residues. V dropped 0 bases and J dropped 2 bases, with 13 bases sitting between them. In germline, CDR1 is LGHNA, CDR2 YNFKEQ. This chain's CDR3 is CASSQEEEGINTEAFF. For the CDR3, the DNA is TGTGCCAGCAGCCAAGAGGAGGAGGGGATTAACACTGAAGCTTTCTTT.

This clone appeared a few times. The rearrangement links TRBV4-3 to TRBJ2-1; 8 nucleotides line up with TRBD1. This CDR3 region has 16 residues. The V gene's germline CDR1 is LGHNA and CDR2 YSLEER. J gave up 6 bases and V 0 bases, and 7 bases lay outside the gene matches. As DNA, the CDR3 is TGCGCCAGCAGCCAAGACTCAGGGGGCGCGTCCAATGAGCAGTTCTTC. It specifies CASSQDSGGASNEQFF.

CDR3 protein: CASSLYGTGGSGANVLTF. The CDR3 nucleotides read TGTGCCAGCAGCTTGTACGGGACAGGGGGCTCTGGGGCCAACGTCCTGACTTTC. This sequence joins TRBV5-4 and TRBJ2-6; TRBD1 aligns across 11 bases. Germline values: CDR1 SGHNT, CDR2 YYREEE (reference sequence). J gave up 0 bases and V 1 base, and 3 bases lay outside the gene matches. The CDR3 sequence is 18 residues long.

Written as DNA, the CDR3 is TGTGCCTGGAGAGACGTCTGGACAGGGGTTAACATGAACACTGAAGCTTTCTTT. Encoded protein: CAWRDVWTGVNMNTEAFF. V and J are TRBV30 and TRBJ1-1; 9 positions agree with TRBD1. CDR3 length: 18 amino acids. The germline CDR1 and CDR2 sequences are GTSNPN and SVGIG (reference sequence). With 3 bases clipped from V and 0 bases from J, the junction kept 14 bases outside the gene matches.